The entry below describes one T cell receptor (beta chain). This sample was included in a study of blood T cell repertoires in COVID-19. Background on the study: Whether acute or convalescent, the COVID-19 samples came from the United States, Italy and Spain. Sources were T cells, B-cell-depleted T cells, or PBMCs; the material itself was cDNA or gDNA.

Libraries were prepared by immunoSEQ multiplex PCR; TCRdb keeps only in-frame clonotypes and omits some of them. The sample includes some 300,000 clones, 88% of them seen just once. All enrollees were roughly 18 to 90 years old and from about 24 US areas. Cohorts were based on clinical histories the participants reported. This CDR3 is 14 amino acids long. After removal of 2 bases from V and 3 bases from J, the junction contained 2 bases not matched to a gene. Germline V lookup: CDR1 SGHVS, CDR2 FNYEAQ. The TCR sequence derives from a woman aged 25 to 45 who had recovered from COVID-19. Sequencing was performed on PBMCs or T cells enriched from blood (not recorded which). The chain recombines TRBV7-6 with TRBJ2-5, with TRBD1 identical over 8 bases. In nucleotides, the CDR3 is TGTGCCAGCAGCTTATGGACAGGGAAAGAGACCCAGTACTTC. Translated: CASSLWTGKETQYF. Variable domain in full (rest from reference TRBV7-6 and TRBJ2-5): GAGVSQSPRYKVTKRGQDVALRCDPISGHVSLYWYRQALGQGPEFLTYFNYEAQQDKSGLPNDRFSAERPEGSISTLTIQRTEQRDSAMYRCASSLWTGKETQYFGPGTRLLVL.